The clone carrying this TCR beta chain was recorded many times. The CDR3 spans 15 residues. The V and J ends lost 7 bases and 5 bases respectively, with 19 bases between them. Per the germline V gene, CDR1 is MNHNS and CDR2 is SASEGT. Genomic DNA was the source, and TCR beta CDR3 was amplified from it by two-round multiplex PCR. For every TRBV and TRBJ gene, a specific primer was used in first-round PCR. Each CDR3 protein gets one entry after TCRdb re-called the multiplex PCR reads with MiXCR. The sample yields about 59,000 distinct CDR3 sequences, about 25% seen once. The sample originates from a study of prognosis after radiotherapy for stage I lung cancer. About the study: Patients (roughly 14 men, five or six women) were aged roughly 53 to 85, median about 74 years. SBRT was given in 3 to 5 fractions at a biologically effective dose of at least 100 Gy as radiotherapy. While over 5 patients had squamous cell carcinoma tumors, the tumors of some 13 were adenocarcinoma.

The sequencing used PBMCs, collected before or after stereotactic body radiation therapy (not recorded which). The chain recombines TRBV6-1 with TRBJ2-3; weak D call: TRBD2 (7 bases). The TCR comes from a donor over 45 with non-small cell lung cancer. CDR3 DNA sequence: TGTGCCAGCAACAAGGGGGGGGGCCGTGGAGATACGCAGTATTTT. It encodes CASNKGGGRGDTQYF.